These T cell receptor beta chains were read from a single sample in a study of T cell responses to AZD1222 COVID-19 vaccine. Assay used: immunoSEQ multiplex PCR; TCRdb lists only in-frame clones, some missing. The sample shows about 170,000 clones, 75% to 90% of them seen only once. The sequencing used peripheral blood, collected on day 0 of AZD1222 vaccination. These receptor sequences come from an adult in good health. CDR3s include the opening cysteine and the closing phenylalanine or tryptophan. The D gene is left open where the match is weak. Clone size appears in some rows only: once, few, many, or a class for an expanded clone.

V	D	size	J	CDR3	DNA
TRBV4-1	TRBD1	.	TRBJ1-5	CASSQVGQARNQPQHF	TGCGCCAGCAGTCAAGTCGGACAGGCGCGCAATCAGCCCCAGCATTTT
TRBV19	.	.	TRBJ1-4	CASSIPGKGDEKLFF	TGTGCCAGTAGTATCCCTGGAAAGGGTGATGAAAAACTGTTTTTT
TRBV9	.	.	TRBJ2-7	CASSVGGTLYEQYF	TGTGCCAGCAGCGTAGGGGGGACCCTATACGAGCAGTACTTC
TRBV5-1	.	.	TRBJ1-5	CASSMDSVNQPQHF	TGCGCCAGCAGCATGGACAGTGTCAATCAGCCCCAGCATTTT
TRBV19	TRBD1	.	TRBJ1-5	CASSDGTVSNQPQHF	TGTGCCAGTAGTGACGGGACAGTGAGCAATCAGCCCCAGCATTTT
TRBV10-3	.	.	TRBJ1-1	CAISSDAAEAFF	TGTGCCATCAGTTCGGACGCGGCTGAAGCTTTCTTT
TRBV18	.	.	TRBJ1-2	CASSPPLGTGYTF	TGTGCCAGCTCACCACCGCTTGGGACAGGCTACACCTTC
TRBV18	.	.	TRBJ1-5	CASSRTDGGNQPQHF	TGTGCCAGCTCGCGGACAGATGGGGGCAATCAGCCCCAGCATTTT
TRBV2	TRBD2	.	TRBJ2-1	CASRGTSGDHYNEQFF	TGTGCCAGCAGGGGTACTAGCGGGGACCACTACAATGAGCAGTTCTTC
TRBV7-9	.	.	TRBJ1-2	CASRTGGPYGYTF	TGTGCCAGCAGGACAGGAGGGCCCTATGGCTACACCTTC
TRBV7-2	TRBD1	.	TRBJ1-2	CASSPDREIYGYTF	TGTGCCAGCAGCCCTGACAGGGAAATCTATGGCTACACCTTC
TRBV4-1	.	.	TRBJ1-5	CASSQDDRQPQHF	TGCGCCAGCAGCCAAGATGACAGGCAGCCCCAGCATTTT
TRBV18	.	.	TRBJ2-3	CASSFLTRTDTQYF	TGTGCCAGCTCATTCCTCACCCGCACAGATACGCAGTATTTT
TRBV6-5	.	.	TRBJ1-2	CASSENTYGYTF	TGTGCCAGCAGCGAGAACACCTATGGCTACACCTTC
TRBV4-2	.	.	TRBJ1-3	CASSQASLDSGNTIYF	TGTGCCAGCAGCCAAGCCTCCCTCGACTCTGGAAACACCATATATTTT
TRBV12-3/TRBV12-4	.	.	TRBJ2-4	CASRIGNIQYF	TGTGCCAGCCGAATAGGGAACATTCAGTACTTC
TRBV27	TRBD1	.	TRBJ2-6	CASSIRGRGANVLTF	TGTGCCAGCAGTATTAGGGGGCGCGGGGCCAACGTCCTGACTTTC
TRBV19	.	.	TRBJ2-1	CASSMSVGYEQFF	TGTGCCAGTAGTATGTCCGTTGGGTATGAGCAGTTCTTC
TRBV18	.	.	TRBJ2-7	CASSPQEGTYEQYF	TGTGCCAGCTCACCACAGGAGGGAACCTACGAGCAGTACTTC
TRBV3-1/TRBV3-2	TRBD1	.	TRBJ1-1	CASSRAPGQGDTEAFF	TGTGCCAGCAGCCGGGCCCCGGGACAGGGGGACACTGAAGCTTTCTTT
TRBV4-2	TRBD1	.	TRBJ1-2	CASSQGTGSDGYTF	TGTGCCAGCAGCCAAGGGACAGGGTCCGATGGCTACACCTTC
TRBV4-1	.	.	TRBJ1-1	CASSQEPAVSIEAFF	TGCGCCAGCAGCCAAGAACCCGCAGTCTCTATTGAAGCTTTCTTT
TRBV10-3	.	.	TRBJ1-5	CAIGLGRSGQPQHF	TGTGCCATCGGATTGGGACGGAGCGGTCAGCCCCAGCATTTT
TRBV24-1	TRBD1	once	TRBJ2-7	CATSGTGSEQYF	TGTGCCACCAGTGGGACAGGGAGCGAGCAGTACTTC
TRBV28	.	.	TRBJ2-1	CASSDLEALSGFYNEQFF	TGTGCCAGCAGTGATTTAGAAGCCCTCAGTGGTTTCTACAATGAGCAGTTCTTC
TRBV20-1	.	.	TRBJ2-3	CSASLGVSTDTQYF	TGCAGTGCTAGTCTGGGGGTTAGCACAGATACGCAGTATTTT
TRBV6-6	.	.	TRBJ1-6	CASSTPSSYNSPLHF	TGTGCCAGCTCGACCCCAAGCTCCTATAATTCACCCCTCCACTTT
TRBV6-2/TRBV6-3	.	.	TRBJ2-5	CASSYSRQSIQETQYF	TGTGCCAGCAGTTACTCCCGACAGTCTATCCAAGAGACCCAGTACTTC
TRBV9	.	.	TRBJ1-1	CASSVGGPGRNTEAFF	TGTGCCAGCAGCGTAGGGGGCCCAGGGAGGAACACTGAAGCTTTCTTT
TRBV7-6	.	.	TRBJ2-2	CASSSGRLVRTGELFF	TGTGCCAGCAGCTCAGGCCGACTAGTTCGCACCGGGGAGCTGTTTTTT
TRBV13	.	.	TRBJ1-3	CASSPGAHSGNTIYF	TGTGCCAGCAGCCCCGGGGCTCACTCTGGAAACACCATATATTTT
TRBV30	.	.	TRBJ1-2	CAWNYGGGYTF	TGTGCCTGGAACTACGGGGGCGGCTACACCTTC
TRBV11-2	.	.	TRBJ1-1	CASSSLRGPMNTEAFF	TGTGCCAGCAGCTCCCTCAGGGGCCCGATGAACACTGAAGCTTTCTTT
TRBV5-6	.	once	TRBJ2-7	CASSSITATISYEQYF	TGTGCCAGCAGTTCGATAACAGCCACAATTTCCTACGAGCAGTACTTC
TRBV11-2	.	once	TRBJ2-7	CASSYSGFTYEQYF	TGTGCCAGCAGCTATTCGGGATTTACCTACGAGCAGTACTTC
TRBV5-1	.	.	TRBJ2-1	CASSLSQGKYNEQFF	TGCGCCAGCAGCTTGAGTCAGGGCAAGTACAATGAGCAGTTCTTC
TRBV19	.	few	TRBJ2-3	CASSPGQEADTQYF	TGTGCCAGTAGTCCGGGGCAGGAGGCAGATACGCAGTATTTT
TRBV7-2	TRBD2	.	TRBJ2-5	CASSLGGSGGPGETQYF	TGTGCCAGCAGCTTAGGGGGTAGCGGGGGCCCTGGAGAGACCCAGTACTTC
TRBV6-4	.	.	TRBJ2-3	CASRPRGDTDTQYF	TGTGCCAGCAGGCCCAGGGGCGACACAGATACGCAGTATTTT
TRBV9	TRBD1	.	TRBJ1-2	CASSVATGPGYTF	TGTGCCAGCAGCGTAGCGACAGGGCCTGGCTACACCTTC
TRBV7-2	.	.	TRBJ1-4	CASSLMQGTDELFF	TGTGCCAGCAGCCTAATGCAGGGGACCGACGAACTGTTTTTT
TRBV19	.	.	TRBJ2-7	CASTGPPLHRQYF	TGTGCCAGTACCGGACCGCCGCTTCACAGGCAGTACTTC
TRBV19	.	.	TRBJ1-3	CASTPETGRAGNTIYF	TGTGCCAGTACACCCGAGACAGGAAGGGCTGGAAACACCATATATTTT
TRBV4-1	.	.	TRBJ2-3	CASSRSPLGDTQYF	TGCGCCAGCAGCCGATCACCACTGGGAGATACGCAGTATTTT
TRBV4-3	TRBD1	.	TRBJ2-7	CASSQRQGYVYEQYF	TGCGCCAGCAGCCAACGACAGGGGTATGTTTACGAGCAGTACTTC
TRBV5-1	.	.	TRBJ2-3	CASSLTSIRDTQYF	TGCGCCAGCAGCTTGACTAGTATTAGGGATACGCAGTATTTT
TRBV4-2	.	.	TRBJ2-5	CASSQAGKQETQYF	TGTGCCAGCAGCCAAGCGGGAAAACAAGAGACCCAGTACTTC
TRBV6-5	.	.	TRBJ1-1	CASSPGLIYTEAFF	TGTGCCAGCAGCCCCGGGTTGATATACACTGAAGCTTTCTTT
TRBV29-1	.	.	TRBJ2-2	CSVGLYTGELFF	TGCAGCGTTGGACTGTACACCGGGGAGCTGTTTTTT
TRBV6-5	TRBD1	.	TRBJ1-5	CASRVGTGEEPQHF	TGTGCCAGCAGGGTCGGGACAGGGGAAGAGCCCCAGCATTTT
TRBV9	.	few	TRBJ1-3	CASSLEDRLSSGNTIYF	TGTGCCAGCAGCTTAGAGGACAGACTCTCCTCTGGAAACACCATATATTTT
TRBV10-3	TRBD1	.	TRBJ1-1	CAISLDRGMNTEAFF	TGTGCCATCAGTTTGGACAGGGGTATGAACACTGAAGCTTTCTTT